This record looks at one TCR beta chain sequence and its context. Each participant's cohort was designated according to participant-reported clinical history. In the study's own analysis: Amplification from reference gene primers served as the basis for estimated nucleated cell counts. Profiling relied on immunoSEQ multiplex PCR, and the TCRdb table lists in-frame clones only, not all of them. V, J and clone size are taken as reported in that table, and D and trimming were inferred from the DNA itself. The sample holds about 250,000 clones, approximately 85% seen once. This sample was included in a study of blood T cell repertoires in COVID-19. Study information: There were acute and convalescent COVID-19 samples, and they came from the United States, Italy and Spain.

V lost 3 bases, J lost 2 bases, and 0 bases stayed unmatched. This CDR3 is built from 13 residues. The V gene's germline CDR1 is SNHLY and CDR2 FYNNEI. The sequence came from a woman between 50 and 59 years old with acute COVID-19. The sequenced sample was PBMCs or T cells enriched from blood (not recorded which). The V gene is TRBV2, the J gene TRBJ2-5; 7 bases align to TRBD2. This CDR3 reads CASSEGGQETQYF. In DNA, the CDR3 is TGTGCCAGCAGTGAGGGGGGGCAAGAGACCCAGTACTTC. The entire variable domain, with the rest obtained from reference TRBV2 and TRBJ2-5, is as follows: EPEVTQTPSHQVTQMGQEVILRCVPISNHLYFYWYRQILGQKVEFLVSFYNNEISEKSEIFDDQFSVERPDGSNFTLKIRSTKLEDSAMYFCASSEGGQETQYFGPGTRLLVL.